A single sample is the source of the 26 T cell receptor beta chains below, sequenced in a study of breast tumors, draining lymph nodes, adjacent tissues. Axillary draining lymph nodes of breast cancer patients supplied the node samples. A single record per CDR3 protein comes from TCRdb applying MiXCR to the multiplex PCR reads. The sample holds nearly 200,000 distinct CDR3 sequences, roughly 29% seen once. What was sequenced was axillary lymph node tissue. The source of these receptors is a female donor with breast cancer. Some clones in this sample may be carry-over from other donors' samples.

This chain's CDR3 is CASSTRAYSNQPQHF. For the CDR3, the DNA is TGTGCCAGTAGCACCAGGGCCTATAGCAATCAGCCCCAGCATTTT. The rearrangement joins TRBV19 to TRBJ1-5; the D gene is possibly TRBD1 (5 bases). Germline V gene lookup returns CDR1 LNHDA and CDR2 SQIVND (reference sequence). V shed 6 bases and J shed 0 bases, with 12 bases lying between them. The CDR3 totals 15 residues.

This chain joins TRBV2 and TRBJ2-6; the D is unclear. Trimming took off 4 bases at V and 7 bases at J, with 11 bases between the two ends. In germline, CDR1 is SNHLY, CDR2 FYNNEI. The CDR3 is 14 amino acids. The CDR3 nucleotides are TGTGCCAGCAGTGTGGAATCGGGCGCCAACGTCCTGACTTTC. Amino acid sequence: CASSVESGANVLTF. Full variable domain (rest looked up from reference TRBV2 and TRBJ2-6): EPEVTQTPSHQVTQMGQEVILRCVPISNHLYFYWYRQILGQKVEFLVSFYNNEISEKSEIFDDQFSVERPDGSNFTLKIRSTKLEDSAMYFCASSVESGANVLTFGAGSRLTVL.

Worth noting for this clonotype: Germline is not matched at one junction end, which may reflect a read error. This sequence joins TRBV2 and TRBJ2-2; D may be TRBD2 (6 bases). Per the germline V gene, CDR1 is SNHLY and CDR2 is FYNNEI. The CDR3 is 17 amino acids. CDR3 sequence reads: CAGSLPGTGGYTGELFF. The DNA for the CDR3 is TGTGCCGGCAGTCTTCCCGGGACTGGCGGCTACACCGGGGAGCTGTTTTTT.

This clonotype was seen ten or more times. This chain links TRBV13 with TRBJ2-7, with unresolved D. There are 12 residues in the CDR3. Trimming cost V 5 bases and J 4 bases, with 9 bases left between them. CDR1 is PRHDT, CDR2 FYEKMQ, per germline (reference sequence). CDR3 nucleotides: TGTGCCAGCAGCGTCCCCGGTTACGAGCAGTACTTC. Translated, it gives CASSVPGYEQYF.

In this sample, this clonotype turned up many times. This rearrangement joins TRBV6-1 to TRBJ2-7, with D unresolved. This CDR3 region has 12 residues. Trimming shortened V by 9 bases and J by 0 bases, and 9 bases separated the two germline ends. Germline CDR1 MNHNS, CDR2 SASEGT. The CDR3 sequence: CASRAASYEQYF. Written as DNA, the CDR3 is TGTGCCAGTAGGGCAGCCTCCTACGAGCAGTACTTC.

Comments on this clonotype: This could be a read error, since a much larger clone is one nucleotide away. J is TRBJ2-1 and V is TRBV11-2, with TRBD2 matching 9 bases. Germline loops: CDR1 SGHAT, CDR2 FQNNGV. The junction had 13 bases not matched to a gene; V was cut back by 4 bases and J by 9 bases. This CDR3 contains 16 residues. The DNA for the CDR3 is TGTGCCAGCAGCTCTTTAGCGGGAGCGCCGACGGGTGAGCAGTTCTTC. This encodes CASSSLAGAPTGEQFF.

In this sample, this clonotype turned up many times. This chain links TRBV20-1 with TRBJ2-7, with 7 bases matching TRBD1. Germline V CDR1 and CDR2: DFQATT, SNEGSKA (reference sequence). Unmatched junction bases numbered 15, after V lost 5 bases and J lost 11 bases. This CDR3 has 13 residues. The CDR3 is CSAYFGQARAEYF. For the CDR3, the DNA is TGCAGTGCTTACTTCGGACAGGCTAGAGCGGAGTACTTC.

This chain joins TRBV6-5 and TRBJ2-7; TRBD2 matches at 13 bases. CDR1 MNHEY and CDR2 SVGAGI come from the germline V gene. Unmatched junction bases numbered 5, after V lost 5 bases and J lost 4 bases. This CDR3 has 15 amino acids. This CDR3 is CASSLGLAGVYEQYF. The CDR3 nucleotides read TGTGCCAGCAGTCTCGGACTAGCGGGAGTTTACGAGCAGTACTTC.

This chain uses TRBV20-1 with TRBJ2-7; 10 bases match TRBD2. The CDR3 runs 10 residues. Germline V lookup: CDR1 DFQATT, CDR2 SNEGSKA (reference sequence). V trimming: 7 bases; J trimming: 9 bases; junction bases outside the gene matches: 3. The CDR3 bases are TGCAGTGTTTTAGCGGGAGGGCAGTACTTC. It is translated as CSVLAGGQYF.

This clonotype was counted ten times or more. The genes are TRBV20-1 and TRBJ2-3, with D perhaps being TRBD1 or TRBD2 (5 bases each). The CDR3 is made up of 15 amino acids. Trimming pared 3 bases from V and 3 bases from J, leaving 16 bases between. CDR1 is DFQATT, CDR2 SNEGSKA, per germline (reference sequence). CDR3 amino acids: CSARRDVERTDTQYF. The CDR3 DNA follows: TGCAGTGCTAGGAGGGACGTCGAGCGAACAGATACGCAGTATTTT.

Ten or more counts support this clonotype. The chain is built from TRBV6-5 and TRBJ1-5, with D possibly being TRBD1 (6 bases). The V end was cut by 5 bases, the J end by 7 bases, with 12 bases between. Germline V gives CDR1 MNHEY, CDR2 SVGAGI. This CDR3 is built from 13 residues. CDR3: CASSRGPRQPQHF. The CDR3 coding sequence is TGTGCCAGCAGTCGGGGGCCCCGGCAGCCCCAGCATTTT.

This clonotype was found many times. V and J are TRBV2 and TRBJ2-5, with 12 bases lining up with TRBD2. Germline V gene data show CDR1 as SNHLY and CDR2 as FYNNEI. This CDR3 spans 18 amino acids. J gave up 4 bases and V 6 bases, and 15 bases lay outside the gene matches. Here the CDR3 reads CASSPDPGLAGDSETQYF. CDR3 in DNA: TGTGCCAGCAGCCCAGACCCGGGACTAGCGGGTGACTCAGAGACCCAGTACTTC.

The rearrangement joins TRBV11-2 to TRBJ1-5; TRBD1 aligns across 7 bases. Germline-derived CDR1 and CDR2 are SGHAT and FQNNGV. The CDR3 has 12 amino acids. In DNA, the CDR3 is TGTGCACAGACAGGGAGGGATCAGCCCCAGCATTTT. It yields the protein CAQTGRDQPQHF.

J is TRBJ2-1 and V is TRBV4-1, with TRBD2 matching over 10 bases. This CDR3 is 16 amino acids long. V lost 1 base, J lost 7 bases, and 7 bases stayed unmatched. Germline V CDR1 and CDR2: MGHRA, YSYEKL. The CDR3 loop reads CASSQAALAGRNEQFF. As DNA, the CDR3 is TGCGCCAGCAGCCAAGCTGCACTAGCGGGGAGAAATGAGCAGTTCTTC.

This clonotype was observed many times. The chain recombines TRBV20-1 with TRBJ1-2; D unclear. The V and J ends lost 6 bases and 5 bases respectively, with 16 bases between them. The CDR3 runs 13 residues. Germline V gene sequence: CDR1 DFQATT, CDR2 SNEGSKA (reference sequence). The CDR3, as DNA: TGCAGTGCCCCAAGGGAGGGAGGGTATGGCTACACCTTC. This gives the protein CSAPREGGYGYTF.

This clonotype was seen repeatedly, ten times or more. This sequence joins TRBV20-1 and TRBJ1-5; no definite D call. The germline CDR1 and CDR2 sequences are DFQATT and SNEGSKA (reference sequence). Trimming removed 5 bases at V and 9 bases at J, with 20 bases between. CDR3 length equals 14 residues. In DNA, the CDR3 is TGCAGTGCTTCCTCAGATTCAACGAGTTGGCCCCAGCATTTT. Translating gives CSASSDSTSWPQHF.

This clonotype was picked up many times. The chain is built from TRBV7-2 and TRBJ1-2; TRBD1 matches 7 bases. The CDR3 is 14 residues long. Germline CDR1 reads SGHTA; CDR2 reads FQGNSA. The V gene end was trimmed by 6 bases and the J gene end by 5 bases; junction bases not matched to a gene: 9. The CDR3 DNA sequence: TGTGCCAGCAGGACAGGGAGGTTTGGTTATGGCTACACCTTC. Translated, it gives CASRTGRFGYGYTF.

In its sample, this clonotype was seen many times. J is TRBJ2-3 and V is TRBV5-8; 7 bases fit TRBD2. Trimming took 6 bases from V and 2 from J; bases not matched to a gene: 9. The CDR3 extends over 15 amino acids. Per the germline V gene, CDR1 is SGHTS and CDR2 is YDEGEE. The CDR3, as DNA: TGTGCCAGCACCGGGGCACTAGCGTTCACAGATACGCAGTATTTT. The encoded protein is CASTGALAFTDTQYF.

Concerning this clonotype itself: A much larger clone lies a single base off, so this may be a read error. The CDR3 sequence: CASSPTGNGYTF. The CDR3 nucleotides are TGTGCCAGCTCACCGACAGGGAATGGCTACACCTTC. The J gene is TRBJ1-2, the V gene TRBV18; 7 nucleotides match TRBD1. The V gene's germline CDR1 is KGHSH and CDR2 LQKENI. Trimming removed 3 bases from V and 6 bases from J; junction bases left unmatched: 1. The CDR3 length is 12 residues.

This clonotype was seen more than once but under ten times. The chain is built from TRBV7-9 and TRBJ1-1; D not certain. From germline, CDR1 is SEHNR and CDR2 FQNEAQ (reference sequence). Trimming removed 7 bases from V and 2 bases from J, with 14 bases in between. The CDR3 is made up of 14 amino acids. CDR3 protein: CASKQEQSNTEAFF. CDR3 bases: TGTGCCAGCAAGCAGGAACAGTCTAACACTGAAGCTTTCTTT.

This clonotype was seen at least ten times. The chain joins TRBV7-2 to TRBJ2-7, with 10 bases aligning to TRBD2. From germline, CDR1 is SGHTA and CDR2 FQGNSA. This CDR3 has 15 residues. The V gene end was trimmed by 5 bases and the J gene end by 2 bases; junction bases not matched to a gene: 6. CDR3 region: CASSQIAGGTYEQYF. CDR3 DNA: TGTGCCAGCAGCCAAATAGCGGGGGGCACCTACGAGCAGTACTTC.

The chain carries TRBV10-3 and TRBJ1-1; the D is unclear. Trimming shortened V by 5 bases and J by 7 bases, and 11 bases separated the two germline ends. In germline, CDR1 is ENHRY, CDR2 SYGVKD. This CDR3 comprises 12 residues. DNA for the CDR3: TGTGCCATCAGTTACGGAGTTCTTGAAGCTTTCTTT. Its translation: CAISYGVLEAFF.

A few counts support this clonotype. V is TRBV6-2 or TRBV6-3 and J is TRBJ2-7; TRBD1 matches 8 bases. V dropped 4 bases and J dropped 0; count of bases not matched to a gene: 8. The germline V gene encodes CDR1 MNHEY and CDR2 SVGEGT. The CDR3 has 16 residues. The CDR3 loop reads CASSSDSTGDSYEQYF. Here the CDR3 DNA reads TGTGCCAGCAGTTCTGACTCGACAGGGGACTCCTACGAGCAGTACTTC.

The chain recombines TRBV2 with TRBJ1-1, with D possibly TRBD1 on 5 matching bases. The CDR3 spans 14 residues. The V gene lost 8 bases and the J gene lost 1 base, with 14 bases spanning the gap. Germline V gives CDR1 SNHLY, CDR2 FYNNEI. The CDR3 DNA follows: TGTGCCAGCGGGGGGACGGCTAAGAACACTGAAGCTTTCTTT. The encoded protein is CASGGTAKNTEAFF.

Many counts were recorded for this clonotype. As DNA, the CDR3 is TGCGCCAGCAGCTCGACTCTTGAGGCAAATTCACCCCTCCACTTT. Amino acids: CASSSTLEANSPLHF. J is TRBJ1-6 and V is TRBV5-1; D is ambiguous. The CDR3 length is 15 residues. Germline CDR1 SGHRS, CDR2 YFSETQ. Between the trimmed V and J ends, which lost 3 bases and 7 bases, there was a span of 14 bases.

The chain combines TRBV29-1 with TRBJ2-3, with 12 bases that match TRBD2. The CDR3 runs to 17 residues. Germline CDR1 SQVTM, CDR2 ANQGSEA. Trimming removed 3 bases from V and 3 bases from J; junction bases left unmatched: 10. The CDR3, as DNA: TGCAGCGTTGAGGAGTATCTAGCGGGGGGGGTGACAGATACGCAGTATTTT. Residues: CSVEEYLAGGVTDTQYF.